The rows below give T cell receptor beta chains drawn from one sample of a study of T cell repertoires in cytomegalovirus infection. TCRdb re-analysed the reads in MiXCR, keeping a single row per CDR3 protein. The sample consists of more than 200,000 distinct CDR3 sequences, over 8% of them appearing once. Source material: PBMCs. The receptors were gathered from a human donor in good health (CMV status not recorded). Some clones in this sample may be carry-over from other donors' samples. Both conserved end residues are part of each CDR3. D genes are given only for firm matches. Size is stated for part of the rows, as once, few or many counts, or as a class when the clone is expanded.

V gene,clone size,D gene,J gene,CDR3 DNA,CDR3 protein
TRBV7-9,many,NA,TRBJ2-1,TGTGCCAGCAGCTTAGCACCTAGCGACAATGAGCAGTTCTTC,CASSLAPSDNEQFF
TRBV7-6,NA,TRBD1,TRBJ2-1,TGTGCCAGCAGCTCTGTCGGGACAGGGGGATACAATGAGCAGTTCTTC,CASSSVGTGGYNEQFF
TRBV12-3/TRBV12-4,many,TRBD1,TRBJ2-2,TGTGCCAGCAGGTTGCGACAGGGAAACACCGGGGAGCTGTTTTTT,CASRLRQGNTGELFF
TRBV7-6,NA,NA,TRBJ2-3,TGTGCCAGCAGCGCCTTCCGAGGAGATACGCAGTATTTT,CASSAFRGDTQYF
TRBV20-1,few,TRBD2,TRBJ2-5,TGCAGTGCGCTGACTAGCGGGGCTCCCGGGACCCAGTACTTC,CSALTSGAPGTQYF
TRBV12-3/TRBV12-4,many,NA,TRBJ2-3,TGTGCCAGCAGTTTGGGCAGGGCTACAGATACGCAGTATTTT,CASSLGRATDTQYF
TRBV7-2,many,NA,TRBJ2-5,TGTGCCAGTACCAGGGGACTCGGGGAGACCCAGTACTTC,CASTRGLGETQYF
TRBV20-1,many,NA,TRBJ2-7,TGCAGTGCTAGAAAACCGCTGAGGCAGGTCTACGAGCAGTACTTC,CSARKPLRQVYEQYF
TRBV28,NA,TRBD1,TRBJ1-5,TGTGCCAGCAGTCTCCTTACAGGGGGACTTCAGCCCCAGCATTTT,CASSLLTGGLQPQHF
TRBV7-2,many,TRBD1,TRBJ2-5,TGTGCCAGCAGCTCCAGGGGGCGAGGAGAGACCCAGTACTTC,CASSSRGRGETQYF
TRBV12-3/TRBV12-4,many,TRBD1,TRBJ1-5,TGTGCCAGCAGCTCACAGGGGTGGGGCAATCAGCCCCAGCATTTT,CASSSQGWGNQPQHF
TRBV9,once,TRBD1,TRBJ2-5,TGTGCCAGCAGCGACGATGAGAGTGGGGACAGGGGTAGCCAAGAGACCCAGTACTTC,CASSDDESGDRGSQETQYF
TRBV27,many,NA,TRBJ1-5,TGTGCCACCCAAGTATCGGGAGGTCAGCCCCAGCATTTT,CATQVSGGQPQHF
TRBV6-1,few,NA,TRBJ1-2,TGTGCCAGCAGGGGGGCGGCTAACTATGGCTACACCTTC,CASRGAANYGYTF
TRBV7-9,many,NA,TRBJ1-2,TGTGCCAGCAGCTTAGCTGGGGGAGTAAGGGGCTACACCTTC,CASSLAGGVRGYTF
TRBV4-3,many,TRBD2,TRBJ2-5,TGCGCCAGCAGCCAAGATAGAGCTAGCGGGGGGGCCCGGGAGACCCAGTACTTC,CASSQDRASGGARETQYF
TRBV14,NA,NA,TRBJ1-1,TGTGCCAGCCGCGAGGGCAGGGCCACTGAAGCTTTCTTT,CASREGRATEAFF
TRBV18,NA,NA,TRBJ2-7,TGTGCCAGCTCACCAAAGTCCCCCTACGAGCAGTACTTC,CASSPKSPYEQYF
TRBV6-6,NA,NA,TRBJ1-5,TGTGCCAGCAACATAGGGAATCAGCCCCAGCATTTT,CASNIGNQPQHF
TRBV4-1,NA,TRBD1,TRBJ2-7,TGCGCCAGCAGCCTGAGCTCGGACAGGGCCACTTACGAGCAGTACTTC,CASSLSSDRATYEQYF
TRBV7-2,few,NA,TRBJ1-2,TGTGCCAGCAGCTGGGCGGGGACAACCCTACCCGATGGCTACACCTTC,CASSWAGTTLPDGYTF
TRBV7-8,many,NA,TRBJ1-5,TGTGCCAGCAGCTCTAATGCGGGTAGCAATCAGCCCCAGCATTTT,CASSSNAGSNQPQHF
TRBV20-1,few,TRBD2,TRBJ2-5,TGCAGTGCTAGCCGAGCGGGAGGAGGGGAGACCCAGTACTTC,CSASRAGGGETQYF
TRBV19,NA,NA,TRBJ1-2,TGTGCCAGTAGTGTCGGACAGTACCCAAACTATGGCTACACCTTC,CASSVGQYPNYGYTF
TRBV6-2/TRBV6-3,few,TRBD2,TRBJ2-7,TGTGCCAGCAGTTCCCGACTAGCGGGGACGCTCTACGAGCAGTACTTC,CASSSRLAGTLYEQYF
TRBV2,many,TRBD2,TRBJ2-5,TGTGCCAGCACTCCCGGGAGGGGTGGTGAGACCCAGTACTTC,CASTPGRGGETQYF
TRBV5-1,NA,NA,TRBJ1-1,TGCGCCAGCAGCTTGGTGGCAGGGGCCCTGAACACTGAAGCTTTCTTT,CASSLVAGALNTEAFF
TRBV5-1,NA,NA,TRBJ2-4,TGCGCCAGCAGCCCCTGGACGAATACCAAAAACATTCAGTACTTC,CASSPWTNTKNIQYF
TRBV12-5,many,TRBD1,TRBJ2-2,TGTGCTAGTGGTTTGCCGTGGACAGGGGTTATCACCGGGGAGCTGTTTTTT,CASGLPWTGVITGELFF
TRBV10-3,many,NA,TRBJ1-3,TGTGCCATCAGGGATTCGGGAAACACCATATATTTT,CAIRDSGNTIYF
TRBV6-2/TRBV6-3,many,TRBD1,TRBJ1-1,TGTGCCAGCAACTTCAGGGGGGGCACTGAAGCTTTCTTT,CASNFRGGTEAFF
TRBV18,few,NA,TRBJ1-1,TGTGCCAGCTCCCAGGGAAAGAACACTGAAGCTTTCTTT,CASSQGKNTEAFF
TRBV7-8,many,NA,TRBJ2-7,TGTGCCAGCAGCTTAACGGAGGGAAAGCGCTACGAGCAGTACTTC,CASSLTEGKRYEQYF
TRBV12-3/TRBV12-4,many,TRBD1,TRBJ2-7,TGTGCCAGCGGGACAGCGATAGCCTACGAGCAGTACTTC,CASGTAIAYEQYF
TRBV6-1,many,TRBD2,TRBJ2-3,TGTGCCAGCGGGACTACCGACCTGGCGGGAACAGATACGCAGTATTTT,CASGTTDLAGTDTQYF
TRBV30,many,NA,TRBJ1-6,TGTGCCTGGAGTATAGGGCAGGGTAATTCACCCCTCCACTTT,CAWSIGQGNSPLHF
TRBV18,NA,NA,TRBJ2-3,TGTGCCAGCTCACCAGGCCAGTTCCCCACAGATACGCAGTATTTT,CASSPGQFPTDTQYF
TRBV7-2,many,NA,TRBJ2-5,TGTGCCAGCAGCTTTTACGGGAACCAAGAGACCCAGTACTTC,CASSFYGNQETQYF
TRBV7-2,many,NA,TRBJ2-7,TGTGCCAGCAGCTTTACCGGAGCGGGCAAGAGCGAGCAGTACTTC,CASSFTGAGKSEQYF
TRBV7-6,few,NA,TRBJ2-2,TGTGCCAGCAGCTTAGGGGGGCTAGCGGTGAACACCGGGGAGCTGTTTTTT,CASSLGGLAVNTGELFF
TRBV7-2,many,TRBD2,TRBJ2-1,TGTGCCAGCAGCCCAAGGACTAGCGGGAGTGGTTTCAATGAGCAGTTCTTC,CASSPRTSGSGFNEQFF
TRBV18,once,TRBD1,TRBJ1-5,TGTGCCAGCTCACCCGGACAGGATAGCAATCAGCCCCAGCATTTT,CASSPGQDSNQPQHF
TRBV11-2,many,NA,TRBJ1-6,TGTGCCAGCAGCTACGGGAGCGGGCCCCTCCACTTT,CASSYGSGPLHF